The entry below gives a single T cell receptor beta chain sequence along with its context. Its antigen specificity is not known. Nothing much larger sits one base from this clone, and base qualities are not available. The treatment or condition label corresponds to: around 19 received Ad26.COV2.S at low or high dose, single or two shots; five or six received placebo; per-sample allocation not given. For vaccine and placebo recipients, the sequenced repertoires came from samples collected on day 63 after the first injection. In Cohort 1b, 25 to 30 adults aged 18-55 years were enrolled at a single site in Boston, USA, between 29 July and 7 August 2020. Ad26.COV2.S was a replication-incompetent adenovirus type 26 vector expressing a prefusion-stabilized SARS-CoV-2 spike protein from the original Wuhan strain. The data originate from a study of Ad26.COV2.S vaccination and SARS-CoV-2 variants (dated by TCRdb to the early 2020s). Some background on the complete study: Donors in the vaccine arm were drawn from COV1001, a multicentre, randomized, double-blind, placebo-controlled phase I-IIa trial testing Ad26.COV2.S in healthy adults. Dosing of Ad26.COV2.S was intramuscular, at either 5x10^10 or 1x10^11 viral particles, delivered as one shot or as two shots spaced 56 days apart. TCRbeta repertoire sequencing was used to assess the specificity and breadth of SARS-CoV-2-reactive T cell receptors after Ad26.COV2.S vaccination. A total of 32 samples were included in the TCR-sequenced set, comprising roughly 19 Ad26.COV2.S vaccine recipients, 5 placebo recipients and 8 SARS-CoV-2 convalescent individuals. Trial participants were randomized into five groups of five: low-dose or high-dose Ad26.COV2.S given once or twice, or placebo on both occasions. Investigators remained blinded to trial group allocation during experiments and outcome assessment.

The immunoSEQ Assay was used to sequence TCRbeta CDR3 regions. After extraction, genomic DNA underwent amplification by bias-controlled multiplex PCR, followed by high-throughput sequencing. The study's processing was this. Collapsing and filtering of sequences were performed to quantify the absolute abundance of each unique TCRbeta CDR3 region. T cell fraction was estimated by normalization of TCRbeta template counts to usable DNA, with usable DNA being measured through amplification of reference genes present in all nucleated cells. Repertoire TCRs were annotated as SARS-CoV-2-specific by exact matching of V gene, CDR3 amino acid sequence and J gene to a known reactive TCR set. The reference SARS-CoV-2 TCR set was obtained from MIRA and was filtered for enrichment in COVID-19-positive ImmuneCODE repertoires, whereby public or cross-reactive TCRs were removed. Drawing on the MIRA antigens, annotated TCRs were analysed further at the level of specific ORF or position within ORF. Breadth was defined as the number of annotated unique rearrangements divided by the total number of unique productive rearrangements, and depth was defined as the summed frequency of the annotated unique rearrangements. Two-sided Wilcoxon rank-sum tests were applied when comparing TCR breadth between groups. Imported from immuneACCESS, the table was reduced by TCRdb to in-frame sequences with V and J called. These copies leave out some clones; in studies compared against another copy, an unresolved V gene accounts for under half, and the cause of the remainder is not known. The D gene and trimming were derived from the DNA, and the V and J assignments and clone size from that table. The sample yields about 680,000 clones; roughly 90% were counted once. Approximately 1.5% of the sample goes to the ten largest clones.

Between the V and J ends, shortened by 2 bases and 7 bases respectively, the junction contains 9 bases. The CDR3 sequence holds 13 residues, the cysteine and phenylalanine included. Only CDR3 DNA is held: 39 bases, read in frame from base 1. According to the germline V gene, CDR1 reads MNHEY and CDR2 reads SVGAGI. The full study reports these points: Vaccine and placebo recipients had comparable non-spike TCR breadth, which fits with the vaccine containing only spike. The authors noted that the TCR breadth and depth analyses may have underestimated total T cell responses. After vaccination, substantial breadth of spike-specific CD8+ and CD4+ T cell responses was reported. Compared with placebo recipients, Ad26.COV2.S recipients showed higher spike-specific TCR breadth (P = 0.0014). The study lacked the statistical power to compare responses across vaccine doses or regimens.

The sequence is built from TRBV6-5 and TRBJ2-1; matching of 5 bases hints at TRBD2 as the D gene. Sequencing was performed on peripheral blood, taken in a trial of Ad26.COV2.S vaccine versus placebo. This TCR came from a person between 18 and 65 years old who received the Ad26.COV2.S COVID-19 vaccine or a placebo. CDR3 loop: CASSYGSRNEQFF. The DNA sequence is TGTGCCAGCAGTTACGGGAGTAGGAATGAGCAGTTCTTC.